The 23 T cell receptor beta chains in this list originate from one sample, sequenced in a study of T cell changes during pregnancy in multiple sclerosis. The assay was immunoSEQ multiplex PCR, and TCRdb's table has in-frame clones only and misses some. Here the sample spans around 47,000 clones, 90% to 95% being singletons. This material consisted of CD8+ T cells from peripheral blood mononuclear cells, taken in the first trimester of pregnancy. These receptors came from a female donor with multiple sclerosis, enrolled in a pregnancy study.

The chain couples TRBV11-2 to TRBJ1-2, with D hard to call. CDR1 and CDR2 from the germline V gene are SGHAT and FQNNGV. Trimming removed 0 bases from V and 2 bases from J, with 13 bases in between. The CDR3 totals 16 residues. CDR3 sequence reads: CASSLDAGEPNYGYTF. CDR3 DNA: TGTGCCAGCAGCTTAGATGCCGGGGAACCCAACTATGGCTACACCTTC.

The chain combines TRBV25-1 with TRBJ2-7, with D unclear. Trimming took 0 bases from V and 0 from J, leaving 15 bases between them. This CDR3 has 17 residues. Germline CDR1 MGHDK, CDR2 SYGVNS. Here the CDR3 reads CASSEYTPRSSSYEQYF. The DNA of the CDR3 is TGTGCCAGCAGTGAATACACTCCGAGAAGTTCCTCCTACGAGCAGTACTTC.

V gene TRBV9 combines with J gene TRBJ1-1, with 12 bases matching TRBD1. Germline CDR1 and CDR2: SGDLS and YYNGEE. V was pared by 4 bases and J by 13 bases, with 14 bases of the junction left unmatched. CDR3 size: 15 residues. For the CDR3, the DNA is TGTGCCAGCAGCTTAAACCCCCGGGACAGGGGGCTTGGTTTCTTT. As protein: CASSLNPRDRGLGFF.

This clone was detected only once. V and J are TRBV29-1 and TRBJ2-1; D not certain. The V gene's germline CDR1 is SQVTM and CDR2 ANQGSEA. Trimming cost V 4 bases and J 3 bases, with 10 bases left between them. There are 13 residues in the CDR3. CDR3 protein: CSVGVTDYNEQFF. The CDR3 coding sequence is TGCAGCGTTGGAGTCACCGACTACAATGAGCAGTTCTTC.

V and J are TRBV28 and TRBJ2-4, with TRBD1 identical over 8 bases. Germline CDR1 is MDHEN and CDR2 is SYDVKM. This CDR3 is 14 amino acids long. Trimming cost V 6 bases and J 7 bases; bases outside gene matches: 8. CDR3 DNA sequence: TGTGCCAGCAGCCTCCGGGACAGGCCTAACATTCAGTACTTC. Amino acid sequence: CASSLRDRPNIQYF.

This clone was observed a single time. This rearrangement joins TRBV29-1 to TRBJ2-7, with TRBD2 identical over 13 bases. The V segment lost 0 bases and the J segment 3 bases; nucleotides outside the gene matches: 5. This CDR3 region has 16 residues. The germline V gene encodes CDR1 SQVTM and CDR2 ANQGSEA. The CDR3 region is CSVEDQTSGRDYEQYF. CDR3 coding DNA: TGCAGCGTTGAAGATCAAACTAGCGGGAGGGACTACGAGCAGTACTTC.

The chain is built from TRBV27 and TRBJ1-2, with a possible D match to TRBD1 (6 bases). V gave up 3 bases and J gave up 4 bases, with 12 bases separating them. CDR3 size: 14 residues. The germline CDR1 and CDR2 sequences are MNHEY and SMNVEV (reference sequence). CDR3 residues: CASSFGQGFYGYTF. CDR3 sequence (DNA): TGTGCCAGCAGTTTCGGCCAGGGGTTCTATGGCTACACCTTC.

This chain connects TRBV6-5 to TRBJ1-3, with D possibly being TRBD1 (5 bases). Germline V CDR1 and CDR2: MNHEY, SVGAGI. CDR3 size: 15 residues. The V and J ends lost 6 bases and 0 bases respectively, with 12 bases between them. CDR3 in DNA: TGTGCCAGCAGGTCCTCAGGGTTCTCTGGAAACACCATATATTTT. Translation: CASRSSGFSGNTIYF.

The V call is TRBV4-1, the J call TRBJ2-3; TRBD1 agrees at 8 bases. The V and J ends lost 1 base and 11 bases, in that order; junction bases with no gene match: 14. Germline V gene sequence: CDR1 MGHRA, CDR2 YSYEKL. CDR3 size: 16 residues. The DNA for the CDR3 is TGCGCCAGCAGCCAAGTCTTAGACAGGGGATCACGGAAGCAGTATTTT. Protein product: CASSQVLDRGSRKQYF.

The V call is TRBV27, the J call TRBJ2-3, with a possible D match to TRBD1 (6 bases). Germline CDR1 MNHEY, CDR2 SMNVEV (reference sequence). Trimming took 7 bases from V and 1 from J, leaving 24 bases between them. The CDR3 runs 18 residues. CDR3: CASISNRVRALGTDTQYF. DNA for the CDR3: TGTGCCAGCATCAGTAACAGGGTCCGCGCTCTAGGCACAGATACGCAGTATTTT.

The genes are TRBV28 and TRBJ2-2; TRBD1 matches 8 bases. Trimming took 2 bases from V and 5 from J; bases not matched to a gene: 4. CDR1 is MDHEN and CDR2 is SYDVKM in the germline V gene. This CDR3 is built from 15 residues. The CDR3 region is CASSLLDRVTGELFF. The CDR3 nucleotides are TGTGCCAGCAGTTTACTGGACAGGGTGACCGGGGAGCTGTTTTTT.

The chain carries TRBV5-1 and TRBJ2-1; TRBD2 aligns across 10 bases. CDR1 and CDR2 from the germline V gene are SGHRS and YFSETQ. The CDR3 has 15 amino acids. J lost 6 bases, V lost 0 bases, and 3 bases had no gene match. CDR3 amino acids: CASSLVVAGGNEQFF. Written as DNA, the CDR3 is TGCGCCAGCAGCTTGGTGGTAGCGGGAGGCAATGAGCAGTTCTTC.

DNA for the CDR3: TGCGCCAGCACCCCGGCGGGTCCCTATAATTCACCCCTCCACTTT. This gives the protein CASTPAGPYNSPLHF. This chain uses TRBV5-1 with TRBJ1-6; D is ambiguous. Germline V gives CDR1 SGHRS, CDR2 YFSETQ. V gave up 6 bases and J gave up 2 bases, with 12 bases separating them. CDR3 length: 15 amino acids.

The rearrangement joins TRBV7-9 to TRBJ2-7; D is ambiguous. V was cut by 4 bases and J by 0 bases, with 10 bases left in between. This CDR3 has 14 amino acids. Germline CDR1 is SEHNR and CDR2 is FQNEAQ (reference sequence). CDR3 bases: TGTGCCAGCAGCTCGGTGGTCCTCTCCTACGAGCAGTACTTC. Amino acids: CASSSVVLSYEQYF.

V usage is TRBV28 and J usage is TRBJ2-7, with unresolved D. The CDR3 runs to 16 residues. CDR1 and CDR2 from the germline V gene are MDHEN and SYDVKM. V lost 3 bases and J 0 bases, leaving 15 bases between the germline ends. CDR3 protein: CASSFDLRSSSYEQYF. The CDR3 DNA is TGTGCCAGCAGTTTCGACTTACGTTCGAGCTCCTACGAGCAGTACTTC.

V is TRBV4-1 and J is TRBJ2-7; D is possibly TRBD1 (7 bases). The germline V gene has CDR1 MGHRA and CDR2 YSYEKL. CDR3 size: 12 residues. Trimming removed 2 bases at V and 6 bases at J, with 8 bases between. CDR3 bases: TGCGCCAGCAGCCAACAGGGGGGCGAGCAGTACTTC. Translation: CASSQQGGEQYF.

V usage is TRBV5-4 and J usage is TRBJ2-7, with TRBD2 as a possible D gene (6 bases). The CDR3 covers 15 residues. With 3 bases removed from V and 5 bases from J, the gap between germline ends came to 18 bases. Germline V gene lookup returns CDR1 SGHNT and CDR2 YYREEE (reference sequence). CDR3 sequence (DNA): TGTGCCAGCAGCTCGGGACGCTCGGGGGTCGACGAGCAGTACTTC. Protein sequence: CASSSGRSGVDEQYF.

The rearrangement links TRBV15 to TRBJ2-3; 9 bases are shared with TRBD1. From germline, CDR1 is LNHNV and CDR2 YYDKDF (reference sequence). CDR3 length equals 15 residues. The V segment lost 5 bases and the J segment 3 bases; nucleotides outside the gene matches: 6. CDR3 amino acids: CATSPGTGRTDTQYF. In nucleotides, the CDR3 is TGTGCCACCAGCCCCGGGACAGGGAGGACAGATACGCAGTATTTT.

V usage is TRBV13 and J usage is TRBJ2-5; 8 bases match TRBD2. The CDR3 is 13 residues long. Germline-derived CDR1 and CDR2 are PRHDT and FYEKMQ (reference sequence). With V trimmed by 3 bases and J by 7 bases, 4 bases remained unmatched. The CDR3, as DNA: TGTGCCAGCAGCTTGCGGCGGGAGGCGACCCAGTACTTC. As protein: CASSLRREATQYF.

This rearrangement joins TRBV6-5 to TRBJ1-1, with TRBD1 identical over 7 bases. Germline values: CDR1 MNHEY, CDR2 SVGAGI. This CDR3 contains 16 residues. The ends lost 2 bases at V and 1 base at J; junction bases unmatched: 7. Here the CDR3 reads CASSYKATGRNTEAFF. CDR3 nucleotides: TGTGCCAGCAGTTACAAGGCGACAGGGAGGAACACTGAAGCTTTCTTT.

The V gene is TRBV5-1, the J gene TRBJ2-7; 10 nucleotides match TRBD1. V shed 2 bases and J 4 bases; nucleotides not matched to a gene: 3. The CDR3 totals 14 residues. CDR1 SGHRS and CDR2 YFSETQ come from the germline V gene. CDR3 DNA: TGCGCCAGCAGCTTTCGGACAGGGGGATACGAGCAGTACTTC. Its translation is CASSFRTGGYEQYF. Looking up the rest from reference TRBV5-1 and TRBJ2-7 gives the full variable domain: KAGVTQTPRYLIKTRGQQVTLSCSPISGHRSVSWYQQTPGQGLQFLFEYFSETQRNKGNFPGRFSGRQFSNSRSEMNVSTLELGDSALYLCASSFRTGGYEQYFGPGTRLTVT.

V gene TRBV27 combines with J gene TRBJ2-7; 9 bases agree with TRBD1. CDR1 is MNHEY, CDR2 SMNVEV, per germline (reference sequence). The CDR3 runs 16 residues. Unmatched junction bases numbered 11, after V lost 5 bases and J lost 3 bases. The CDR3 reads CASSTPRTGAGYEQYF. The CDR3 DNA sequence: TGTGCCAGCAGTACCCCCCGGACAGGGGCGGGCTACGAGCAGTACTTC.

The gene calls are TRBV30 and TRBJ2-2; 9 bases map to TRBD1. From germline, CDR1 is GTSNPN and CDR2 SVGIG (reference sequence). V gave up 3 bases and J gave up 5 bases; unmatched junction bases: 4. The length of the CDR3 is 14 residues. The CDR3 nucleotides are TGTGCCTGGAGATGGGGACAGGGAACCGGGGAGCTGTTTTTT. Translating it yields CAWRWGQGTGELFF.